This TCR beta chain was recorded in a study of T-cell reconstitution after alpha-beta-depleted transplantation in children. A TCRbeta library incorporating unique molecular identifiers was prepared. A single record per CDR3 protein comes from TCRdb applying MiXCR to the PCR reads. Among 400,000 to 500,000 distinct CDR3 sequences, 9.5% to 13% were seen once, and the ten largest hold roughly 5%. The V end lost 4 bases, the J end lost 0 bases, and 13 bases lay between the germline ends. Looked up from germline, CDR1 is SGHAT and CDR2 is FQNNGV. The CDR3 spans 16 residues. The TCR sequence derives from a human donor who donated a stem cell graft to a child with acute myeloid leukemia. The sequenced sample was PBMCs from the stem cell graft donor, obtained from the stem cell graft. The chain is built from TRBV11-2 and TRBJ2-1; no definite D call. DNA of the CDR3: TGTGCCAGCAGCTCTGAACAATTGAGCTCCTACAATGAGCAGTTCTTC. Amino acids: CASSSEQLSSYNEQFF.